This entry describes one TCR beta chain. Authors' data handling: The assay estimated nucleated cells by amplifying reference gene primers. Profiling relied on immunoSEQ multiplex PCR, and the TCRdb table lists in-frame clones only, not all of them. Clone size and the V and J calls come from that table; the DNA yielded D and trimming. This sample has some 390,000 clones, with roughly 86% found just once. The source of the sample is a study of blood T cell repertoires in COVID-19. Background on the study: The origin of the acute and convalescent COVID-19 samples was the United States, Italy and Spain. From T cells, B-cell-depleted T cells, or PBMCs came the material, which was cDNA or gDNA.

With 8 bases clipped from V and 9 bases from J, the junction kept 12 bases outside the gene matches. The CDR3 contains 15 residues. Germline CDR1 is MNHEY and CDR2 is SVGAGI. The TCR comes from a human donor in a cohort sampled during active COVID-19. The chain carries TRBV6-5 and TRBJ2-1; 11 bases align to TRBD2. Sequenced sample: peripheral blood. The CDR3 sequence: CASPPLAGGPSEQFF. CDR3 nucleotide sequence: TGTGCCAGCCCGCCATTAGCGGGAGGGCCAAGTGAGCAGTTCTTC.